The 2 T cell receptor beta chains given below trace back to one sample, sequenced in a study of cytomegalovirus exposure and HLA in healthy donors. PCR primers comprised 60 Vbeta and 13 Jbeta primers. TCRdb's table, derived via immunoSEQ multiplex PCR, lists solely in-frame clones and lacks some. The sample lists roughly 200,000 clones, around 83% occurring once. The material sequenced was PBMCs. Receptors originate from a woman aged 18-30 years in good health and CMV-seronegative.

The CDR3 nucleotides read TGTGCCAGCAGTGTCTGGCCTAGCGGGAGTGTCGGATATACGCAGTATTTT. Protein sequence: CASSVWPSGSVGYTQYF. The chain has TRBV6-4 and TRBJ2-3, with 10 bases lining up with TRBD2. The length of the CDR3 is 17 residues. Germline V gene sequence: CDR1 MRHNA, CDR2 SNTAGT. V was clipped by 4 bases and J by 7 bases; unmatched bases: 14.

This rearrangement joins TRBV29-1 to TRBJ2-1, with a tentative D call TRBD2 (6 bases). Germline V lookup: CDR1 SQVTM, CDR2 ANQGSEA. This CDR3 comprises 14 residues. Between the trimmed V and J ends, which lost 8 bases and 7 bases, there was a span of 21 bases. The CDR3 reads CSFRTRRAWNEQFF. The CDR3 DNA sequence: TGCAGCTTCCGTACAAGGAGGGCCTGGAATGAGCAGTTCTTC.